A selection of T cell receptor delta chains follows, all from one sample in a study of gamma-delta chains in newborns, infants, children. TCRdb called clones from the reads again using CATT. This table holds some 4,200 delta-chain clones, roughly 2.1% found once. The specimen sequenced was blood. Receptors originate from a child who was a newborn, infant or young child, either healthy, febrile or measles-vaccinated (not recorded which). Both conserved end residues are part of each CDR3. The order of the fields is CDR3 DNA, CDR3 protein, J gene, D gene, V gene, clone size. The D gene is left open where the match is weak. A row's size may be missing; if present it is once, few, many or a size class.

CDR3 DNA: TGTGCCTGTGGCACCGTCCCCGCGGGGTCCTGGGACACCCGACAGATGTTTTTC; CDR3 protein: CACGTVPAGSWDTRQMFF; J gene: TRDJ3; D gene: NA; V gene: TRDV2; clone size: NA
CDR3 DNA: TGTGCCACTGGGGGATTATTTTCCTGGGACACCCGACAGATGTTTTTC; CDR3 protein: CATGGLFSWDTRQMFF; J gene: TRDJ3; D gene: TRDD3; V gene: TRDV2; clone size: NA
CDR3 DNA: TGTGCCTGTGACATACTGGGGGATCCCACCTGGGACACCCGACAGATGTTTTTC; CDR3 protein: CACDILGDPTWDTRQMFF; J gene: TRDJ3; D gene: TRDD3; V gene: TRDV2; clone size: NA
CDR3 DNA: TGTGCTCTTGGGGAACTCGACCCCTACGAGGTGGGGGATACAGGAGCCGATAAACTCATCTTT; CDR3 protein: CALGELDPYEVGDTGADKLIF; J gene: TRDJ1; D gene: TRDD3; V gene: TRDV1; clone size: few
CDR3 DNA: TGTGCCTGTGACACCGTACTGTCCTGGGACACCCGACAGATGTTTTTC; CDR3 protein: CACDTVLSWDTRQMFF; J gene: TRDJ3; D gene: NA; V gene: TRDV2; clone size: NA
CDR3 DNA: TGTGCAGCAAGCGCGGGAATTGGATGGGGGTTAAGCTCCTGGGACACCCGACAGATGTTTTTC; CDR3 protein: CAASAGIGWGLSSWDTRQMFF; J gene: TRDJ3; D gene: NA; V gene: TRAV29/DV5; clone size: large
CDR3 DNA: TGTGCCTGTGACCTACTGGGGGATATTTCCTGGGACACCCGACAGATGTTTTTC; CDR3 protein: CACDLLGDISWDTRQMFF; J gene: TRDJ3; D gene: TRDD3; V gene: TRDV2; clone size: few
CDR3 DNA: TGTGCCTGTGACCCTCTACTGGGGGATACCGATAAACTCATCTTT; CDR3 protein: CACDPLLGDTDKLIF; J gene: TRDJ1; D gene: TRDD3; V gene: TRDV2; clone size: NA
CDR3 DNA: NA; CDR3 protein: CSVLLCSKREGGGYDHKLIF; J gene: TRDJ1; D gene: NA; V gene: TRAV29/DV5; clone size: few
CDR3 DNA: TGTGCCTGTGACACCGGGGGGATACGCTCCTGGGACACCCGACAGATGTTTTTC; CDR3 protein: CACDTGGIRSWDTRQMFF; J gene: TRDJ3; D gene: TRDD3; V gene: TRDV2; clone size: large
CDR3 DNA: TGTGCTCTTGGGGAAGAGGGGGGATCCCGACCACTGACAGCACAACTCTTCTTT; CDR3 protein: CALGEEGGSRPLTAQLFF; J gene: TRDJ2; D gene: TRDD3; V gene: TRDV1; clone size: large
CDR3 DNA: TGTGCCTGTGACCCGACACCGGGGACTGGGGGACTCGTCACCTGGGACACCCGACAGATGTTTTTC; CDR3 protein: CACDPTPGTGGLVTWDTRQMFF; J gene: TRDJ3; D gene: TRDD3; V gene: TRDV2; clone size: NA
CDR3 DNA: TGTGCCTGTGACGCCCTACTGGGGGATACGACCGATAAACTCATCTTT; CDR3 protein: CACDALLGDTTDKLIF; J gene: TRDJ1; D gene: TRDD3; V gene: TRDV2; clone size: NA
CDR3 DNA: TGTGCCTGCGACACTTTGTTGGTGGGGGATACGCATCCCGATAAACTCATCTTT; CDR3 protein: CACDTLLVGDTHPDKLIF; J gene: TRDJ1; D gene: TRDD3; V gene: TRDV2; clone size: large
CDR3 DNA: TGTGCCTGTGACTCCATTACTGGGGGATACGAAACGGATTGGGACACCCGACAGATGTTCTTC; CDR3 protein: CACDSITGGYETDWDTRQMFF; J gene: TRDJ3; D gene: TRDD3; V gene: TRDV2; clone size: NA
CDR3 DNA: TGTGCCTGTGACATACTGGGGGATTTGACAGCACAACTCTTCTTT; CDR3 protein: CACDILGDLTAQLFF; J gene: TRDJ2; D gene: TRDD3; V gene: TRDV2; clone size: many
CDR3 DNA: TGTGCCTGTGACACCGTTGGGGGCACCAGCTCCTGGGACACCCGACAGATGTTTTTC; CDR3 protein: CACDTVGGTSSWDTRQMFF; J gene: TRDJ3; D gene: NA; V gene: TRDV2; clone size: NA
CDR3 DNA: TGTGCTCTTGGGGAAGGGGGCCTTCCTACGAGGGGGTTCGGCCTCATGACAGCACAACCCTTCTTT; CDR3 protein: CALGEGGLPTRGFGLMTAQPFF; J gene: TRDJ2; D gene: TRDD2; V gene: TRDV1; clone size: NA
CDR3 DNA: TGTGCTCTTGGGGAACTGGTCATCCTCTCGGGGGGATGTCACACCGATAAACTCATCTTT; CDR3 protein: CALGELVILSGGCHTDKLIF; J gene: TRDJ1; D gene: TRDD3; V gene: TRDV1; clone size: large
CDR3 DNA: NA; CDR3 protein: CSVLLCSKPPTLSSGGYDHKLIF; J gene: TRDJ1; D gene: NA; V gene: TRAV29/DV5; clone size: NA
CDR3 DNA: TGTGCCTGTGACACCGTATACTGGGGGAAAAACACCGATAAACTCATCTTT; CDR3 protein: CACDTVYWGKNTDKLIF; J gene: TRDJ1; D gene: TRDD3; V gene: TRDV2; clone size: NA
CDR3 DNA: TGTGCCTGTGACATACTGGGGGATACGTCCTGGGACACCCGACAGATGTTTTTC; CDR3 protein: CACDILGDTSWDTRQMFF; J gene: TRDJ3; D gene: TRDD3; V gene: TRDV2; clone size: few